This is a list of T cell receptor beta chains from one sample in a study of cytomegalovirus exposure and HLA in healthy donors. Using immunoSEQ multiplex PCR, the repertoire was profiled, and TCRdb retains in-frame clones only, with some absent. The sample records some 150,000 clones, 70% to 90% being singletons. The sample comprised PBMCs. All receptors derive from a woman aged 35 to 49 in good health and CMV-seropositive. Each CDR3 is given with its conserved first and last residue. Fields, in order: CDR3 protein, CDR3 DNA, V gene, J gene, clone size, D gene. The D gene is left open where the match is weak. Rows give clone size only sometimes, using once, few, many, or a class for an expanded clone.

CDR3 protein: CASSQVDRDIQYF
CDR3 DNA: TGCGCCAGCAGCCAAGTAGACAGGGACATTCAGTACTTC
V gene: TRBV4-3
J gene: TRBJ2-4
clone size: few
D gene: TRBD1

CDR3 protein: CASSRTGTGNTIYF
CDR3 DNA: TGTGCCAGCAGCCGCACAGGAACTGGAAACACCATATATTTT
V gene: TRBV28
J gene: TRBJ1-3
clone size: -
D gene: -

CDR3 protein: CASSSLAGGPGEQYF
CDR3 DNA: TGTGCCAGCAGTTCGCTAGCGGGAGGGCCGGGCGAGCAGTACTTC
V gene: TRBV27
J gene: TRBJ2-7
clone size: -
D gene: TRBD2

CDR3 protein: CSVDRGNEQFF
CDR3 DNA: TGCAGCGTTGATCGAGGCAATGAGCAGTTCTTC
V gene: TRBV29-1
J gene: TRBJ2-1
clone size: -
D gene: -

CDR3 protein: CATSRVKGGGDTQYF
CDR3 DNA: TGTGCCACCAGCAGAGTAAAGGGGGGGGGAGATACGCAGTATTTT
V gene: TRBV15
J gene: TRBJ2-3
clone size: once
D gene: -

CDR3 protein: CATGRGGYEQYF
CDR3 DNA: TGTGCCACTGGGCGGGGGGGCTACGAGCAGTACTTC
V gene: TRBV27
J gene: TRBJ2-7
clone size: -
D gene: TRBD2

CDR3 protein: CASSFGQGMLNQPQHF
CDR3 DNA: TGTGCCAGCAGCTTTGGACAGGGGATGCTCAATCAGCCCCAGCATTTT
V gene: TRBV7-9
J gene: TRBJ1-5
clone size: -
D gene: TRBD1

CDR3 protein: CASAKSLLAQETQYF
CDR3 DNA: TGCGCCAGCGCGAAATCCCTACTAGCTCAAGAGACCCAGTACTTC
V gene: TRBV4-1
J gene: TRBJ2-5
clone size: few
D gene: -

CDR3 protein: CASSLKQARGRQQNTEAFF
CDR3 DNA: TGTGCCAGCAGTTTAAAACAAGCAAGGGGGCGTCAACAGAACACTGAAGCTTTCTTT
V gene: TRBV27
J gene: TRBJ1-1
clone size: few
D gene: TRBD1

CDR3 protein: CASSIARLTGELFF
CDR3 DNA: TGTGCCAGTAGTATCGCCAGACTCACCGGGGAGCTGTTTTTT
V gene: TRBV19
J gene: TRBJ2-2
clone size: -
D gene: -

CDR3 protein: CASSGRDRAYEQYF
CDR3 DNA: TGTGCCAGCAGTGGCCGGGACAGAGCCTACGAGCAGTACTTC
V gene: TRBV6-1
J gene: TRBJ2-7
clone size: -
D gene: TRBD1

CDR3 protein: CASSPTPLYEQYF
CDR3 DNA: TGTGCCAGCAGCCCCACGCCTCTTTACGAGCAGTACTTC
V gene: TRBV6-6
J gene: TRBJ2-7
clone size: -
D gene: -

CDR3 protein: CAISEAAGLADTDTQYF
CDR3 DNA: TGTGCCATCAGTGAGGCTGCGGGACTAGCGGACACAGATACGCAGTATTTT
V gene: TRBV10-3
J gene: TRBJ2-3
clone size: -
D gene: TRBD2

CDR3 protein: CASTMSDRVCNSPLHF
CDR3 DNA: TGTGCCAGCACCATGTCCGACAGGGTTTGTAATTCACCCCTCCACTTT
V gene: TRBV11-3
J gene: TRBJ1-6
clone size: -
D gene: TRBD1

CDR3 protein: CASSERGGANTGELFF
CDR3 DNA: TGTGCCAGCAGTGAAAGGGGAGGAGCGAACACCGGGGAGCTGTTTTTT
V gene: TRBV6-1
J gene: TRBJ2-2
clone size: -
D gene: -

CDR3 protein: CASSQELQGGYGYTF
CDR3 DNA: TGCGCCAGCAGCCAAGAACTACAGGGAGGGTATGGCTACACCTTC
V gene: TRBV4-3
J gene: TRBJ1-2
clone size: -
D gene: -

CDR3 protein: CATSTRLAGAQEAQYF
CDR3 DNA: TGTGCCACCAGCACAAGACTAGCGGGGGCCCAAGAGGCCCAGTACTTC
V gene: TRBV15
J gene: TRBJ2-5
clone size: -
D gene: TRBD2

CDR3 protein: CASSHQFAQGRETQYF
CDR3 DNA: TGCGCCAGCAGCCACCAATTCGCCCAGGGCCGGGAGACCCAGTACTTC
V gene: TRBV4-1
J gene: TRBJ2-5
clone size: once
D gene: -

CDR3 protein: CASSGLGASINQPQHF
CDR3 DNA: TGTGCCAGCAGTGGTTTAGGGGCTAGTATCAATCAGCCCCAGCATTTT
V gene: TRBV6-1
J gene: TRBJ1-5
clone size: many
D gene: -

CDR3 protein: CASSLGLAGAGVTDTQYF
CDR3 DNA: TGTGCCAGCAGTTTAGGGCTAGCGGGAGCGGGGGTCACAGATACGCAGTATTTT
V gene: TRBV28
J gene: TRBJ2-3
clone size: -
D gene: TRBD2

CDR3 protein: CASSSRVAGGELFF
CDR3 DNA: TGTGCCAGCAGCTCCCGAGTAGCGGGGGGGGAGCTGTTTTTT
V gene: TRBV11-3
J gene: TRBJ2-2
clone size: -
D gene: TRBD2

CDR3 protein: CASSESRAGITSGAQYF
CDR3 DNA: TGTGCCAGCAGTGAATCACGAGCGGGGATCACTTCGGGTGCGCAGTATTTT
V gene: TRBV25-1
J gene: TRBJ2-3
clone size: -
D gene: TRBD2

CDR3 protein: CASGVGSRRGVSKDTQYF
CDR3 DNA: TGTGCCAGCGGGGTCGGGTCGAGGCGGGGGGTTAGTAAGGATACGCAGTATTTT
V gene: TRBV27
J gene: TRBJ2-3
clone size: once
D gene: TRBD2

CDR3 protein: CASSLGVGRETEAFF
CDR3 DNA: TGTGCCAGCAGTTTAGGTGTTGGGAGGGAAACTGAAGCTTTCTTT
V gene: TRBV27
J gene: TRBJ1-1
clone size: many
D gene: -

CDR3 protein: CASSEVSAGLAYEQYF
CDR3 DNA: TGTGCCAGCAGTGAAGTATCGGCGGGACTAGCTTACGAGCAGTACTTC
V gene: TRBV2
J gene: TRBJ2-7
clone size: -
D gene: TRBD2

CDR3 protein: CASSSRLVGNTIYF
CDR3 DNA: TGTGCCAGCAGCTCTCGACTCGTCGGAAACACCATATATTTT
V gene: TRBV11-2
J gene: TRBJ1-3
clone size: -
D gene: -

CDR3 protein: CAWSQGGTLGQETQYF
CDR3 DNA: TGTGCCTGGAGTCAAGGAGGGACCCTTGGCCAAGAGACCCAGTACTTC
V gene: TRBV30
J gene: TRBJ2-5
clone size: -
D gene: -

CDR3 protein: CASSFFGGPGETQYF
CDR3 DNA: TGTGCCAGCAGCTTCTTCGGGGGGCCTGGCGAGACCCAGTACTTC
V gene: TRBV7-2
J gene: TRBJ2-5
clone size: once
D gene: -

CDR3 protein: CASSNPGQGAAYEQYF
CDR3 DNA: TGTGCCAGCAGCAACCCGGGACAGGGGGCTGCCTACGAGCAGTACTTC
V gene: TRBV21-1
J gene: TRBJ2-7
clone size: -
D gene: -

CDR3 protein: CASSQWDRGPGELFF
CDR3 DNA: TGTGCCAGCAGCCAATGGGACAGGGGCCCCGGGGAGCTGTTTTTT
V gene: TRBV5-4
J gene: TRBJ2-2
clone size: -
D gene: TRBD1

CDR3 protein: CAISESSGSETQYF
CDR3 DNA: TGTGCCATCAGTGAAAGTAGCGGGAGTGAGACCCAGTACTTC
V gene: TRBV10-3
J gene: TRBJ2-5
clone size: -
D gene: TRBD2

CDR3 protein: CASRTLRTSGSLDTQYF
CDR3 DNA: TGTGCCAGTAGAACCCTCCGGACTAGCGGGAGTTTGGATACGCAGTATTTT
V gene: TRBV19
J gene: TRBJ2-3
clone size: -
D gene: TRBD2

CDR3 protein: CASSLAGGTGGHGYTF
CDR3 DNA: TGTGCCAGCAGCTTAGCCGGCGGGACAGGGGGCCATGGCTACACCTTC
V gene: TRBV7-9
J gene: TRBJ1-2
clone size: -
D gene: TRBD1

CDR3 protein: CASVLTGLAEAFF
CDR3 DNA: TGTGCCAGCGTACTGACAGGGCTGGCTGAAGCTTTCTTT
V gene: TRBV28
J gene: TRBJ1-1
clone size: -
D gene: TRBD1

CDR3 protein: CASSILLGETQYF
CDR3 DNA: TGTGCCAGCAGCATACTCCTAGGAGAGACCCAGTACTTC
V gene: TRBV7-2
J gene: TRBJ2-5
clone size: few
D gene: -

CDR3 protein: CASSGGRMVGELFF
CDR3 DNA: TGTGCCAGTAGCGGAGGTCGTATGGTCGGGGAGCTGTTTTTT
V gene: TRBV19
J gene: TRBJ2-2
clone size: -
D gene: -

CDR3 protein: CAISESRDTQYF
CDR3 DNA: TGTGCCATCAGTGAGTCTCGGGATACGCAGTATTTT
V gene: TRBV10-3
J gene: TRBJ2-3
clone size: -
D gene: -

CDR3 protein: CASSVLGSSYNEQFF
CDR3 DNA: TGTGCCAGCAGCGTATTAGGGAGCTCCTACAATGAGCAGTTCTTC
V gene: TRBV9
J gene: TRBJ2-1
clone size: -
D gene: -

CDR3 protein: CSALSGSGNEQFF
CDR3 DNA: TGCAGCGCCCTTTCGGGGTCCGGGAATGAGCAGTTCTTC
V gene: TRBV29-1
J gene: TRBJ2-1
clone size: -
D gene: -

CDR3 protein: CASSPMNTEAFF
CDR3 DNA: TGTGCCAGCTCCCCCATGAACACTGAAGCTTTCTTT
V gene: TRBV18
J gene: TRBJ1-1
clone size: many
D gene: -

CDR3 protein: CASSYRAGGPSNEQFF
CDR3 DNA: TGTGCCAGCAGCTACCGGGCGGGAGGGCCTTCCAATGAGCAGTTCTTC
V gene: TRBV7-9
J gene: TRBJ2-1
clone size: once
D gene: TRBD2

CDR3 protein: CASSTGTGGANVLTF
CDR3 DNA: TGTGCCAGCAGTACAGGGACGGGTGGGGCCAACGTCCTGACTTTC
V gene: TRBV2
J gene: TRBJ2-6
clone size: -
D gene: -

CDR3 protein: CASSSGSGMGNEKLFF
CDR3 DNA: TGTGCCAGCAGCTCGGGGTCGGGAATGGGTAATGAAAAACTGTTTTTT
V gene: TRBV5-4
J gene: TRBJ1-4
clone size: -
D gene: -

CDR3 protein: CAWSPVGQGAYEQYF
CDR3 DNA: TGTGCCTGGAGTCCTGTGGGACAGGGGGCCTACGAGCAGTACTTC
V gene: TRBV30
J gene: TRBJ2-7
clone size: -
D gene: TRBD1

CDR3 protein: CSARRGETQYF
CDR3 DNA: TGCAGTGCTAGGCGGGGAGAGACCCAGTACTTC
V gene: TRBV20-1
J gene: TRBJ2-5
clone size: -
D gene: -